This T cell receptor beta chain was obtained from a study of metastatic and nonmetastatic thyroid tumors. About the study: For malignant and benign thyroid patients, tumor or nodule tissue and blood were the sources whose repertoires were compared. General study findings and limits: The study reportedly found significantly higher TCR beta diversity in malignant thyroid tumors than benign nodules, in blood and tumor.

At least ten counts were recorded for this clone. Its target is not known. Original handling: In papillary thyroid cancer, a distant-metastasis classifier was built using CDR3 differences across clinicopathological groups. TCRdb re-called the PCR reads via MiXCR. Here the V and J calls rest on TCRdb's processing, not on the authors' analysis. The sample has around 53,000 clones, 20% seen once; the top ten hold about 4.1%. The CDR3 sequence is 16 residues long. With V trimmed by 5 bases and J by 1 base, 10 bases remained unmatched. Germline V gives CDR1 SGHVS, CDR2 FNYEAQ. Thyroid surgery was performed in patients who had received no treatment beforehand.

This clonotype was obtained from a female donor with papillary thyroid cancer or a benign thyroid nodule (not recorded which). Some clones in this sample may be carry-over from other donors' samples. The sample consisted of blood. This chain connects TRBV7-6 to TRBJ1-2, with 7 bases that match TRBD1. Here the CDR3 reads CASSPGGTANNYGYTF. The DNA for the CDR3 is TGTGCCAGCAGCCCAGGAGGGACAGCCAATAACTATGGCTACACCTTC.